The 13 T cell receptor beta chains reported below all come from one sample, sequenced in a study of blood T cell repertoires in COVID-19. TCRdb's table, derived via immunoSEQ multiplex PCR, lists solely in-frame clones and lacks some. Of 390,000 or so clones listed, around 92% were seen once; the top ten hold around 3%. The specimen was peripheral blood. The receptors were sampled from a woman aged 25 to 39 with COVID-19, enrolled during active disease.

The rearrangement joins TRBV29-1 to TRBJ1-2; 9 bases map to TRBD1. There are 13 residues in the CDR3. The germline CDR1 and CDR2 sequences are SQVTM and ANQGSEA. V was clipped by 4 bases and J by 8 bases; unmatched bases: 8. CDR3 bases: TGCAGCGTTGCAGGGACAGGGAGGGAAGGCTACACCTTC. It is translated as CSVAGTGREGYTF. The full variable domain, its missing parts supplied by reference TRBV29-1 and TRBJ1-2, is SAVISQKPSRDICQRGTSLTIQCQVDSQVTMMFWYRQQPGQSLTLIATANQGSEATYESGFVIDKFPISRPNLTFSTLTVSNMSPEDSSIYLCSVAGTGREGYTFGSGTRLTVV.

The chain recombines TRBV11-3 with TRBJ2-5; TRBD2 agrees at 7 bases. CDR3 size: 15 residues. The J segment lost 3 bases and the V segment lost 5 bases, leaving 9 bases of the junction unmatched. Germline loops: CDR1 SGHNT, CDR2 YENEEA. DNA for the CDR3: TGTGCCAGCAGCCCAGAGGCTAGCGGAGAAGAGACCCAGTACTTC. It translates to CASSPEASGEETQYF. The whole variable domain, filled in from reference TRBV11-3 and TRBJ2-5, reads EAGVVQSPRYKIIEKKQPVAFWCNPISGHNTLYWYLQNLGQGPELLIRYENEEAVDDSQLPKDRFSAERLKGVDSTLKIQPAELGDSAVYLCASSPEASGEETQYFGPGTRLLVL.

The chain uses TRBV19 and TRBJ1-5, with 10 bases matching TRBD1. V dropped 5 bases and J dropped 6; count of bases not matched to a gene: 7. Germline V lookup: CDR1 LNHDA, CDR2 SQIVND (reference sequence). This CDR3 is 15 amino acids long. The CDR3 sequence is CASSVGQGEGQPQHF. CDR3 sequence (DNA): TGTGCCAGTAGTGTCGGACAGGGGGAGGGTCAGCCCCAGCATTTT.

This clone was counted once. V is TRBV7-6 and J is TRBJ1-6; 7 nucleotides align to TRBD1. Germline CDR1 is SGHVS and CDR2 is FNYEAQ. CDR3 length: 15 amino acids. V lost 1 base, J lost 5 bases, and 2 bases stayed unmatched. CDR3 nucleotides: TGTGCCAGCAGCTTAGGGGGACAGAATAATTCACCCCTCCACTTT. Protein product: CASSLGGQNNSPLHF. Full variable domain (remainder filled in from reference TRBV7-6 and TRBJ1-6): GAGVSQSPRYKVTKRGQDVALRCDPISGHVSLYWYRQALGQGPEFLTYFNYEAQQDKSGLPNDRFSAERPEGSISTLTIQRTEQRDSAMYRCASSLGGQNNSPLHFGNGTRLTVT.

In this sample, this clone turned up a few times. The chain links TRBV5-1 to TRBJ2-2, with a possible D match to TRBD1 (5 bases). The ends were cut back, 0 bases at V and 2 bases at J, with 8 bases in the middle. The CDR3 totals 15 residues. CDR1 SGHRS and CDR2 YFSETQ come from the germline V gene. Here the CDR3 DNA reads TGCGCCAGCAGCTTGGGGACATCTAACACCGGGGAGCTGTTTTTT. It encodes CASSLGTSNTGELFF.

The V call is TRBV6-2 or TRBV6-3, the J call TRBJ1-2, with a possible D match to TRBD1 (5 bases). CDR3 length: 15 residues. Between the trimmed V and J ends, which lost 6 bases and 4 bases, there was a span of 18 bases. The germline V gene has CDR1 MNHEY and CDR2 SVGEGT. The CDR3, as DNA: TGTGCCAGCAGCGACTTTGTAGGGACTCTCTATGGCTACACCTTC. Its protein is CASSDFVGTLYGYTF.

The CDR3 loop is CASSYSGIPGQYF. CDR3 DNA sequence: TGTGCCAGCAGTTACTCAGGCATCCCCGGGCAGTACTTC. The genes are TRBV12-3 or TRBV12-4 and TRBJ2-7; D call uncertain. CDR3 length equals 13 residues. Trimming cost V 4 bases and J 9 bases, with 16 bases left between them.

The CDR3 is CASSKPGTANSPLHF. The CDR3 DNA sequence: TGTGCCAGCAGCAAACCCGGGACAGCCAATTCACCCCTCCACTTT. The V gene is TRBV21-1, the J gene TRBJ1-6; the table gives TRBD1 as D, unverified against the DNA. TRBV21-1 is reported as a pseudogene. This CDR3 has 15 amino acids.

The J gene is TRBJ2-1, the V gene TRBV3-1 (or the pseudogene TRBV3-2); D is undetermined. The CDR3 loop spans 15 amino acids. The germline V gene encodes CDR1 LGHDT and CDR2 YNNKEL (reference sequence). V lost 0 bases to trimming and J lost 0 bases, with 6 bases between them. CDR3 nucleotides: TGTGCCAGCAGCCAAGAACTTAGCTCCTACAATGAGCAGTTCTTC. Encoded protein: CASSQELSSYNEQFF.

The V and J genes are TRBV10-1 and TRBJ2-5, with TRBD2 matching over 11 bases. CDR3 length equals 15 residues. Per the germline V gene, CDR1 is WNHNN and CDR2 is SYGVQD (reference sequence). V shed 2 bases, J shed 7 bases, and the junction held 6 bases outside the gene matches. The CDR3 is CASSETIAGGATQYF. The CDR3 nucleotides are TGCGCCAGCAGTGAGACGATAGCGGGAGGGGCGACCCAGTACTTC.

The V call is TRBV11-2, the J call TRBJ2-3; D remains ambiguous. The CDR3 has 14 amino acids. Germline CDR1 and CDR2: SGHAT and FQNNGV. The V end lost 5 bases, the J end lost 0 bases, and 9 bases lay between the germline ends. The CDR3: CASSPEPSTDTQYF. The CDR3 nucleotides read TGTGCCAGCAGCCCGGAGCCTAGCACAGATACGCAGTATTTT.

The J gene is TRBJ2-7, the V gene TRBV6-5; possible D gene TRBD1, 5 bases. The CDR3 length is 13 residues. In germline, CDR1 is MNHEY, CDR2 SVGAGI. Trimming took off 8 bases at V and 6 bases at J, with 17 bases between the two ends. CDR3 DNA: TGTGCCAGCGCTACCCTAGGGGTACGCGAGCAGTACGTC. Its protein is CASATLGVREQYV.

This chain links TRBV27 with TRBJ2-3; TRBD2 aligns across 9 bases. Germline assignment: CDR1 MNHEY and CDR2 SMNVEV (reference sequence). CDR3 length equals 14 residues. The J segment lost 2 bases and the V segment lost 11 bases, leaving 8 bases of the junction unmatched. The CDR3 loop is CAVRGGRATDTQYF. The CDR3 DNA reads TGTGCCGTTCGGGGCGGGAGGGCCACAGATACGCAGTATTTT.